A selection of T cell receptor beta chains follows, all from one sample in a study of cytomegalovirus exposure and HLA in healthy donors. Produced via immunoSEQ multiplex PCR; TCRdb's table is partial and in-frame only. In the table there are some 140,000 clones, approximately 80% of which are singletons. The material sequenced was PBMCs. These receptors originate from a male donor in good health and CMV-seropositive. Each CDR3 is given with its conserved first and last residue. D genes are given only for firm matches. Where a row states a size, it is once, few, many or the class of an expanded clone; other rows omit it.

V gene: TRBV25-1; D gene: -; J gene: TRBJ1-1; clone size: -; CDR3 DNA: TGTGCCAGCAGTGACCGGGACTTTGGGGACACTGAAGCTTTCTTT; CDR3 protein: CASSDRDFGDTEAFF
V gene: TRBV7-3; D gene: TRBD1; J gene: TRBJ2-2; clone size: -; CDR3 DNA: TGTGCCAGCGGCCGACAGGGTCTGAACACCGGGGAGCTGTTTTTT; CDR3 protein: CASGRQGLNTGELFF
V gene: TRBV29-1; D gene: -; J gene: TRBJ1-1; clone size: -; CDR3 DNA: TGCAGCGTTGAACGTAGGCAGGGGCCCACTGAAGCTTTCTTT; CDR3 protein: CSVERRQGPTEAFF
V gene: TRBV7-2; D gene: TRBD2; J gene: TRBJ2-7; clone size: once; CDR3 DNA: TGTGCCAGCAGCTTAGGGGCTGGGGGACTAGCGTACGAGCAGTACTTC; CDR3 protein: CASSLGAGGLAYEQYF
V gene: TRBV19; D gene: TRBD2; J gene: TRBJ2-6; clone size: few; CDR3 DNA: TGTGCCAGTAAGTCTAGCGGGATCTCTGGGGCCAACGTCCTGACTTTC; CDR3 protein: CASKSSGISGANVLTF
V gene: TRBV6-6; D gene: -; J gene: TRBJ2-7; clone size: -; CDR3 DNA: TGTGCCAGCAGTTATCGGTCAGGGGCCGAGCAGTACTTC; CDR3 protein: CASSYRSGAEQYF
V gene: TRBV4-1; D gene: -; J gene: TRBJ1-1; clone size: -; CDR3 DNA: TGCGCCAGCAGCCTGAACAGGTTCAACACTGAAGCTTTCTTT; CDR3 protein: CASSLNRFNTEAFF
V gene: TRBV11-2; D gene: -; J gene: TRBJ1-5; clone size: -; CDR3 DNA: TGTGCCAGCAGCTTTCAGAGGGATCAGCCCCAGCATTTT; CDR3 protein: CASSFQRDQPQHF
V gene: TRBV28; D gene: -; J gene: TRBJ1-4; clone size: once; CDR3 DNA: TGTGCCAGCAGCGACCAGACAGGTTTTTCTAATGAAAAACTGTTTTTT; CDR3 protein: CASSDQTGFSNEKLFF
V gene: TRBV19; D gene: -; J gene: TRBJ2-1; clone size: -; CDR3 DNA: TGTGCCAGTAGTATAGTCGAAAGGGGGGGCGAGTACAATGAGCAGTTCTTC; CDR3 protein: CASSIVERGGEYNEQFF
V gene: TRBV30; D gene: -; J gene: TRBJ1-4; clone size: once; CDR3 DNA: TGTGCCTGGAGTGTTTTAGGGGTGGAAAAACTGTTTTTT; CDR3 protein: CAWSVLGVEKLFF
V gene: TRBV28; D gene: -; J gene: TRBJ2-7; clone size: few; CDR3 DNA: TGTGCCAGCAGTGCCGAGGGGGGGTACCCCTACGAGCAGTACTTC; CDR3 protein: CASSAEGGYPYEQYF
V gene: TRBV2; D gene: -; J gene: TRBJ2-5; clone size: -; CDR3 DNA: TGTGCCAGCAGTGAGGATGGCGGGCCGGAAGAGACCCAGTACTTC; CDR3 protein: CASSEDGGPEETQYF
V gene: TRBV4-1; D gene: TRBD1; J gene: TRBJ1-2; clone size: -; CDR3 DNA: TGCGCCAGCAGCCAAGATACCCAGGACAGGAGGTATGGCTACACCTTC; CDR3 protein: CASSQDTQDRRYGYTF
V gene: TRBV5-1; D gene: TRBD1; J gene: TRBJ2-5; clone size: -; CDR3 DNA: TGCGCCAGCAGCGCGACAGGGAACCAAGAGACCCAGTACTTC; CDR3 protein: CASSATGNQETQYF
V gene: TRBV19; D gene: -; J gene: TRBJ2-2; clone size: few; CDR3 DNA: TGTGCCAGCCGGGCGGGGACGGATCCGAACACCGGGGAGCTGTTTTTT; CDR3 protein: CASRAGTDPNTGELFF
V gene: TRBV7-7; D gene: TRBD1; J gene: TRBJ2-5; clone size: -; CDR3 DNA: TGTGCTAGCAGCTTAGGGGGGACAGGGGGCTTGGAGACCCAGTACTTC; CDR3 protein: CASSLGGTGGLETQYF
V gene: TRBV11-2; D gene: -; J gene: TRBJ2-3; clone size: -; CDR3 DNA: TGTGCCAGCAGCTTAGATCCGGCAGATACGCAGTATTTT; CDR3 protein: CASSLDPADTQYF
V gene: TRBV5-6; D gene: TRBD2; J gene: TRBJ2-4; clone size: -; CDR3 DNA: TGTGCCAGCAGCTTGGTTGGACTAGCGGCGAAAAAAAACATTCAGTACTTC; CDR3 protein: CASSLVGLAAKKNIQYF
V gene: TRBV28; D gene: -; J gene: TRBJ1-4; clone size: once; CDR3 DNA: TGTGCCAGCAGCCGACTTGGAGCAACAACTAATGAAAAACTGTTTTTT; CDR3 protein: CASSRLGATTNEKLFF
V gene: TRBV5-1; D gene: TRBD1; J gene: TRBJ2-2; clone size: -; CDR3 DNA: TGCGCCAGCAGCCCGGGGACAGGGGGCGGCACCGGGGAGCTGTTTTTT; CDR3 protein: CASSPGTGGGTGELFF
V gene: TRBV27; D gene: TRBD2; J gene: TRBJ2-7; clone size: -; CDR3 DNA: TGTGCCAGCAGCTTCGGGACTAGCCCCGAGCAGTACTTC; CDR3 protein: CASSFGTSPEQYF
V gene: TRBV14; D gene: -; J gene: TRBJ2-7; clone size: -; CDR3 DNA: TGTGCCAGCAGCCAAGAGACTGAGACAGCCCTTATGGGGGAGCAGTACTTC; CDR3 protein: CASSQETETALMGEQYF
V gene: TRBV18; D gene: TRBD1; J gene: TRBJ1-5; clone size: -; CDR3 DNA: TGTGCCAGCTCACCACCGGGGATCACAGGGGGCGGCAATCAGCCCCAGCATTTT; CDR3 protein: CASSPPGITGGGNQPQHF
V gene: TRBV19; D gene: -; J gene: TRBJ1-1; clone size: few; CDR3 DNA: TGTGCCAGTACCGGCCTCGGACAGCATGAAGCTTTCTTT; CDR3 protein: CASTGLGQHEAFF
V gene: TRBV11-2; D gene: -; J gene: TRBJ1-2; clone size: -; CDR3 DNA: TGTGCCAGCAGCTTAGCCTTCCGGGGTTCTAACTATGGCTACACCTTC; CDR3 protein: CASSLAFRGSNYGYTF
V gene: TRBV27; D gene: TRBD2; J gene: TRBJ2-2; clone size: -; CDR3 DNA: TGTGCCAGCAGGACTCGGGGGGGATTGAACACCGGGGAGCTGTTTTTT; CDR3 protein: CASRTRGGLNTGELFF
V gene: TRBV9; D gene: -; J gene: TRBJ1-4; clone size: -; CDR3 DNA: TGTGCCAGCAGCGTATCTGGGACGGGGGGTGAAAAACTGTTTTTT; CDR3 protein: CASSVSGTGGEKLFF
V gene: TRBV2; D gene: TRBD1; J gene: TRBJ2-2; clone size: -; CDR3 DNA: TGTGCCAGCACAGGACAGGGGGCTAGCACCGGGGAGCTGTTTTTT; CDR3 protein: CASTGQGASTGELFF
V gene: TRBV2; D gene: TRBD1; J gene: TRBJ2-2; clone size: -; CDR3 DNA: TGTGCCAGCAGAACAGGGGGCGCGGGAACCGGGGAGCTGTTTTTT; CDR3 protein: CASRTGGAGTGELFF
V gene: TRBV7-9; D gene: -; J gene: TRBJ2-1; clone size: -; CDR3 DNA: TGTGCCAGCACCTTCGGGAGCGTGGTCAATGAGCAGTTCTTC; CDR3 protein: CASTFGSVVNEQFF
V gene: TRBV6-1; D gene: TRBD2; J gene: TRBJ2-7; clone size: -; CDR3 DNA: TGTGCCAGCAGTGAAACTGGACTAGCGATGTACGAGCAGTACTTC; CDR3 protein: CASSETGLAMYEQYF
V gene: TRBV2; D gene: TRBD1; J gene: TRBJ2-3; clone size: -; CDR3 DNA: TGTGCCAGCAGAACCCCCGGGACAGATATCACAGATACGCAGTATTTT; CDR3 protein: CASRTPGTDITDTQYF
V gene: TRBV5-6; D gene: -; J gene: TRBJ2-3; clone size: few; CDR3 DNA: TGTGCCAGCAGCTTGTGGCAGTTCTCAGATACGCAGTATTTT; CDR3 protein: CASSLWQFSDTQYF
V gene: TRBV5-6; D gene: -; J gene: TRBJ1-6; clone size: -; CDR3 DNA: TGTGCCAGCAGCTTGGTTGGAGATAATTCACCCCTCCACTTT; CDR3 protein: CASSLVGDNSPLHF
V gene: TRBV7-3; D gene: TRBD2; J gene: TRBJ2-7; clone size: -; CDR3 DNA: TGTGCCAGCAGCTTATCGGGGGGTAGCGGGCTCGACGAGCAGTACTTC; CDR3 protein: CASSLSGGSGLDEQYF
V gene: TRBV28; D gene: -; J gene: TRBJ2-2; clone size: -; CDR3 DNA: TGTGCCAGCATTCCGGGGGCGAACACCGGGGAGCTGTTTTTT; CDR3 protein: CASIPGANTGELFF
V gene: TRBV19; D gene: TRBD2; J gene: TRBJ2-7; clone size: -; CDR3 DNA: TGTGCCAGTACCCTTGGGGGAGGGCCGGATTACGAGCAGTACTTC; CDR3 protein: CASTLGGGPDYEQYF
V gene: TRBV9; D gene: -; J gene: TRBJ2-7; clone size: -; CDR3 DNA: TGTGCCAGCAGCGTAGCTCTAGCTTCGCCCTACGAGCAGTACTTC; CDR3 protein: CASSVALASPYEQYF
V gene: TRBV2; D gene: -; J gene: TRBJ1-1; clone size: -; CDR3 DNA: TGTGCCAGCAGGGAGACAGCGGAGGGCACTGAAGCTTTCTTT; CDR3 protein: CASRETAEGTEAFF
V gene: TRBV28; D gene: TRBD1; J gene: TRBJ1-1; clone size: -; CDR3 DNA: TGTGCCAGCAGTATGCAGGGGGTCGTAACTTTCTTT; CDR3 protein: CASSMQGVVTFF
V gene: TRBV7-4; D gene: TRBD1; J gene: TRBJ1-5; clone size: -; CDR3 DNA: TGTGCCAGCAGCTTAGCAATGACAGGACAGGCCTTACGCCTTAGCAATCAGCCCCAGCATTTT; CDR3 protein: CASSLAMTGQALRLSNQPQHF
V gene: TRBV27; D gene: -; J gene: TRBJ2-6; clone size: -; CDR3 DNA: TGTGCCAGCAGCAGGGACTCTGGGGCCAACGTCCTGACTTTC; CDR3 protein: CASSRDSGANVLTF
V gene: TRBV5-6; D gene: -; J gene: TRBJ2-1; clone size: -; CDR3 DNA: TGTGCCAGCAGCTTGGCTCTCTTAAATGAGCAGTTCTTC; CDR3 protein: CASSLALLNEQFF
V gene: TRBV28; D gene: TRBD1; J gene: TRBJ1-2; clone size: -; CDR3 DNA: TGTGCCAGCAGACTGTCAGGGGGCGCGAACTATGGCTACACCTTC; CDR3 protein: CASRLSGGANYGYTF
V gene: TRBV6-4; D gene: -; J gene: TRBJ2-1; clone size: -; CDR3 DNA: TGTGCCAGCAGCCCAAACAGGGAAGCCTTAGGCAATGAGCAGTTCTTC; CDR3 protein: CASSPNREALGNEQFF
V gene: TRBV19; D gene: TRBD1; J gene: TRBJ2-7; clone size: -; CDR3 DNA: TGTGCCAGTAGCCAATCCCCGGGACAGCAAAACGAGCAGTACTTC; CDR3 protein: CASSQSPGQQNEQYF
V gene: TRBV29-1; D gene: -; J gene: TRBJ1-1; clone size: -; CDR3 DNA: TGCAGCGTTACAAAGAACACTGAAGCTTTCTTT; CDR3 protein: CSVTKNTEAFF
V gene: TRBV5-8; D gene: -; J gene: TRBJ2-1; clone size: -; CDR3 DNA: TGTGCCAGCAGCTTGGAAGGGGGTCTGTACAATGAGCAGTTCTTC; CDR3 protein: CASSLEGGLYNEQFF
V gene: TRBV6-4; D gene: TRBD2; J gene: TRBJ2-3; clone size: -; CDR3 DNA: TGTGCCAGCAGTGAGGATACTAGCGGGAGCACAGATACGCAGTATTTT; CDR3 protein: CASSEDTSGSTDTQYF